This entry lists 5 T cell receptor beta chains sequenced from one sample in a study of CD8 T cells in Susac syndrome. With random hexamers, 0.5 to 1 ug RNA was reverse transcribed. From the immunoSEQ multiplex PCR reads, TCRdb called clonotypes with MiXCR, one entry per CDR3 protein. Among over 150,000 distinct CDR3 sequences, just under 95% were seen once, and the ten largest hold around 0.095%. Sequencing input: CD4+ T cells from PBMCs. These TCRs come from a human donor with Susac syndrome.

The chain combines TRBV29-1 with TRBJ2-1; D not resolved. The germline V and J ends were trimmed by 7 bases and 7 bases, with 8 bases remaining between them. CDR1 and CDR2 from the germline V gene are SQVTM and ANQGSEA. This CDR3 has 10 residues. CDR3 in amino acids: CSAMENEQFF. The DNA of the CDR3 is TGCAGCGCCATGGAGAATGAGCAGTTCTTC.

V and J are TRBV30 and TRBJ2-1; 11 bases line up with TRBD2. Trimming removed 3 bases from V and 0 bases from J; junction bases left unmatched: 4. This CDR3 has 16 amino acids. CDR1 is GTSNPN and CDR2 is SVGIG in the germline V gene (reference sequence). CDR3 bases: TGTGCCTGGAGGCGAACTAGCGGGGGCTCCTACAATGAGCAGTTCTTC. Encoded protein: CAWRRTSGGSYNEQFF.

The chain links TRBV29-1 to TRBJ1-1; D is possibly TRBD1 (6 bases). V dropped 6 bases and J dropped 1 base, with 15 bases sitting between them. Germline assignment: CDR1 SQVTM and CDR2 ANQGSEA. The CDR3 covers 14 residues. The CDR3 reads CSVERRQANTEAFF. The DNA of the CDR3 is TGCAGCGTGGAAAGACGACAGGCGAACACTGAAGCTTTCTTT.

This chain links TRBV28 with TRBJ2-5, with 14 bases fitting TRBD2. Trimming cost V 7 bases and J 5 bases; bases outside gene matches: 12. CDR3 length equals 17 residues. Germline loops: CDR1 MDHEN, CDR2 SYDVKM. DNA for the CDR3: TGTGCCAGCAATCCCACGGGACTAGCGGGAGCAGGGGAGACCCAGTACTTC. It codes for CASNPTGLAGAGETQYF.

The chain recombines TRBV6-6 with TRBJ1-5, with 9 bases that match TRBD1. Germline V lookup: CDR1 MNHNY, CDR2 SVGAGI (reference sequence). V trimming: 5 bases; J trimming: 6 bases; junction bases outside the gene matches: 5. CDR3 length: 14 residues. DNA for the CDR3: TGTGCCAGCAGTCAACAGGGGGCGAGTCAGCCCCAGCATTTT. This gives the protein CASSQQGASQPQHF.